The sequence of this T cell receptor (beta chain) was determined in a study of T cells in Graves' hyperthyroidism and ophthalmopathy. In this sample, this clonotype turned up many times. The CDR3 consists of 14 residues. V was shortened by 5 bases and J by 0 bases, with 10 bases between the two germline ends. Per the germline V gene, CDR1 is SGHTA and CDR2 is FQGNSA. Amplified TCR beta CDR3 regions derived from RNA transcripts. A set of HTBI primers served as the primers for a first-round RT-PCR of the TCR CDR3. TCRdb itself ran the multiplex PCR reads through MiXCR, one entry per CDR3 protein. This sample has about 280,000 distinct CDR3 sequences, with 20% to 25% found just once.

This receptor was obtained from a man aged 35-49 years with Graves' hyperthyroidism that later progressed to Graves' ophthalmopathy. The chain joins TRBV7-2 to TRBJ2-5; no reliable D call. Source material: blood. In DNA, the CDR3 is TGTGCCAGCAGCCCGACCGCGTACCAAGAGACCCAGTACTTC. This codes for CASSPTAYQETQYF.